The present T cell receptor beta chain was sequenced within a study of blood T cell repertoires in COVID-19. Study-wide background: Sites across the United States, Italy and Spain contributed samples from acute and convalescent COVID-19.

This study enrolled people aged about 18 to 90 from about two dozen US geographic areas. The CDR3 totals 12 residues. Between the trimmed V and J ends, which lost 2 bases and 3 bases, there was a span of 4 bases. The germline gives CDR1 KGHSH, CDR2 LQKENI. As handled by the study authors: Amplified reference gene primers provided the basis for estimating nucleated cell counts. This table comes from immunoSEQ multiplex PCR, and its TCRdb copy is limited to in-frame clones, with some not included. V and J calls and clone size come straight from that table; D and trimming were deduced from the DNA. This sample has 250,000 to 300,000 clones, with roughly 93% found just once.

The sequence derives from a woman aged 40 to 55 with acute COVID-19. V and J are TRBV18 and TRBJ2-5; D gene unclear. Material: PBMCs or T cells enriched from blood (not recorded which). This CDR3 is CASSPEKETQYF. In nucleotides, the CDR3 is TGTGCCAGCTCACCAGAGAAAGAGACCCAGTACTTC.